This TCR beta chain was identified in a study of identical twins. This CDR3 is built from 15 residues. V was shortened by 6 bases and J by 5 bases, with 19 bases between the two germline ends. TCRdb fed the 5' RACE reads into MiXCR, producing one record per CDR3 protein. Among hundreds of thousands of distinct CDR3 sequences, 21% were seen once, and the ten largest hold roughly 4%. These data were also filed under a second study, of T cells expressing NK-cell markers.

V and J are TRBV12-3 or TRBV12-4 and TRBJ1-2; the D gene is possibly TRBD1 (6 bases). The clonotype comes from a woman aged 18 to 35 in good health. Input material: PBMCs. The CDR3 sequence: CASSPAGVEVYGYTF. CDR3 DNA sequence: TGTGCCAGCAGCCCTGCAGGGGTGGAGGTTTATGGCTACACCTTC.